A selection of T cell receptor beta chains follows, all from one sample in a study of regulatory T cells in long-lasting Graves disease. TCRdb processed the multiplex PCR reads anew with MiXCR; each CDR3 protein has one entry. The sample lists roughly 450,000 distinct CDR3 sequences, 23% occurring once. Source: peripheral blood mononuclear cells (PBMCs), taken when the disease was refractory, from a patient treated with antithyroid drugs. Receptors were obtained from a female donor with Graves disease. CDR3s include the opening cysteine and the closing phenylalanine or tryptophan. The order of the fields is J gene, clone size, D gene, V gene, CDR3 DNA, CDR3 protein. D genes are given only for firm matches. Size is stated for part of the rows, as once, few or many counts, or as a class when the clone is expanded.

TRBJ1-2	-	-	TRBV28	TGTGCCAGCAGTACTGGGGACATCCTTAACTATGGCTACACCTTC	CASSTGDILNYGYTF
TRBJ2-7	-	-	TRBV29-1	TGCAGCGTTGAAGATTGGAGAGCGGAGACCTACGAGCAGTACTTC	CSVEDWRAETYEQYF
TRBJ2-7	many	-	TRBV27	TGTGCCAGCAGCCTAGCTCCAACAGGTCACAGCTCCTACGAGCAGTACTTC	CASSLAPTGHSSYEQYF
TRBJ2-3	few	-	TRBV29-1	TGCAGCGTAAGCAGGGATCCCACAGATACGCAGTATTTT	CSVSRDPTDTQYF
TRBJ1-1	few	-	TRBV7-3	TGTGCCAGCAGCCAAAAGGGGGGGACTGAAGCTTTCTTT	CASSQKGGTEAFF
TRBJ2-5	many	TRBD2	TRBV2	TGTGCCAGCAGTGCGATAGCGGGGATTGAGACCCAGTACTTC	CASSAIAGIETQYF
TRBJ2-7	many	TRBD1	TRBV7-2	TGTGCCAGCAGCTACACGACAGGGATATCCTACGAGCAGTACTTC	CASSYTTGISYEQYF
TRBJ2-7	-	-	TRBV20-1	TGCAGTGCTAGAGGACCGGGACCACGCTACGAGCAGTACTTC	CSARGPGPRYEQYF
TRBJ1-6	-	-	TRBV20-1	TGCAGTGCTCCACCCCCAGGGTATAATTCACCCCTCCACTTT	CSAPPPGYNSPLHF
TRBJ2-1	-	TRBD2	TRBV28	TGTGCCAGCAGCTCACTAGCGGGGGCCGCACAGGATGAGCAGTTCTTC	CASSSLAGAAQDEQFF
TRBJ2-5	many	-	TRBV7-2	TGTGCCAGCAGCCCCTCAAGGGTCCAAGAGACCCAGTACTTC	CASSPSRVQETQYF
TRBJ1-1	many	-	TRBV28	TGTGCCAGCAGATTCTACAGGGCGAACACTGAAGCTTTCTTT	CASRFYRANTEAFF
TRBJ2-3	-	-	TRBV20-1	TGCAGTGCTAGTGGGCTCAGCACAGATACGCAGTATTTT	CSASGLSTDTQYF
TRBJ2-7	few	TRBD1	TRBV5-4	TGTGCCAGCAGCTCCGGCGGACAGGTCCCCTACGAGCAGTACTTC	CASSSGGQVPYEQYF
TRBJ2-5	many	TRBD1	TRBV20-1	TGCAGTGCTAAGACTACCGGGACAGGGGGGATGGAAGAGACCCAGTACTTC	CSAKTTGTGGMEETQYF
TRBJ2-2	-	TRBD1	TRBV2	TGTGCCAGCCAACCCGACAGGGTGACGACCGGGGAGCTGTTTTTT	CASQPDRVTTGELFF
TRBJ2-5	many	TRBD1	TRBV28	TGTGCCAGCAGTCAGCCGTCGACAGGGGGAGAGACCCAGTACTTC	CASSQPSTGGETQYF
TRBJ2-1	few	TRBD2	TRBV6-2/TRBV6-3	TGTGCCAGCACCACGGGACTAGCCGATGAGCAGTTCTTC	CASTTGLADEQFF
TRBJ2-4	many	TRBD1	TRBV28	TGTGCCAGCGGATCGACAGGGGTGACCAAAAACATTCAGTACTTC	CASGSTGVTKNIQYF